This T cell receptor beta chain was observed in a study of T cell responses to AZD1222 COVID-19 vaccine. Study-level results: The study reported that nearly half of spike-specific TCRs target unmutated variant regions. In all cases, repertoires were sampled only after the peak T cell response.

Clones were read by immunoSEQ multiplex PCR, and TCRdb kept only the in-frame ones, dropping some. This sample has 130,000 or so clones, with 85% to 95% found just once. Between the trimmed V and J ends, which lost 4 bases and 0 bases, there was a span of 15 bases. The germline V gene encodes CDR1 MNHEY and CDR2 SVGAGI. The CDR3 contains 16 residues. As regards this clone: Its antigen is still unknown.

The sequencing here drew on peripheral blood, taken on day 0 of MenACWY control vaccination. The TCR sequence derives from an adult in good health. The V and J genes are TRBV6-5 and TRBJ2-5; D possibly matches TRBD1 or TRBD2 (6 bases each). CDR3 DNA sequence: TGTGCCAGCAGTTTGACGGGGGCCTCGTACCAAGAGACCCAGTACTTC. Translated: CASSLTGASYQETQYF.